Below are 20 T cell receptor beta chains sequenced from a single sample in a study of blood T cell repertoires in COVID-19. Measured with immunoSEQ multiplex PCR; TCRdb has only the in-frame clones, and not every one. Of some 66,000 clones detected, less than 85% appear once; the ten largest clones hold 6.6%. Sample: peripheral blood. Receptor source: a man aged 60-69 years with acute or convalescent COVID-19.

The genes are TRBV11-3 and TRBJ1-4, with unresolved D. Trimming stripped 6 bases from V and 1 base from J, with 15 bases between. CDR3 length: 16 residues. Per the germline V gene, CDR1 is SGHNT and CDR2 is YENEEA. The CDR3 reads CASSFARSRTNEKLFF. As DNA, the CDR3 is TGTGCCAGCAGTTTCGCTCGGTCGCGAACTAATGAAAAACTGTTTTTT.

The J gene is TRBJ1-2, the V gene TRBV7-2, with D perhaps matching TRBD1 (6 bases). Trimming took 5 bases from V and 8 from J, leaving 21 bases between them. Germline V gene sequence: CDR1 SGHTA, CDR2 FQGNSA. This CDR3 is 15 amino acids long. CDR3 DNA: TGTGCCAGCAGCCCGAGGGCGGGGGCGCGTATGGGCTACACCTTC. It codes for CASSPRAGARMGYTF.

The chain carries TRBV11-3 and TRBJ2-1, with TRBD2 identical over 8 bases. Germline V gene data show CDR1 as SGHNT and CDR2 as YENEEA. The CDR3 length is 17 residues. Trimming removed 4 bases from V and 5 bases from J; junction bases left unmatched: 13. The CDR3 DNA is TGTGCCAGCAGCTCCCGGGAGGGACTTTCTTCCCACAATGAGCAGTTCTTC. As protein: CASSSREGLSSHNEQFF.

This clone came up a few times. The gene calls are TRBV5-4 and TRBJ1-1, with 7 bases fitting TRBD1. The CDR3 has 15 residues. V gave up 4 bases and J gave up 7 bases; unmatched junction bases: 13. Germline-derived CDR1 and CDR2 are SGHNT and YYREEE (reference sequence). CDR3 DNA: TGTGCCAGCAGCACTCCTAACAGGGGAATCAATGAAGCTTTCTTT. This sequence encodes CASSTPNRGINEAFF.

The J gene is TRBJ2-5, the V gene TRBV30; 8 bases are a match to TRBD2. With 0 bases clipped from V and 5 bases from J, the junction kept 8 bases outside the gene matches. Germline values: CDR1 GTSNPN, CDR2 SVGIG (reference sequence). This CDR3 spans 15 amino acids. DNA for the CDR3: TGTGCCTGGAGTGTATCAAGCGGGGGTGGGGAGACCCAGTACTTC. Protein: CAWSVSSGGGETQYF.

The gene calls are TRBV10-3 and TRBJ2-1; D gene ambiguous. V was clipped by 4 bases and J by 6 bases, with 7 bases between them. The CDR3 spans 12 residues. The germline gives CDR1 ENHRY, CDR2 SYGVKD. The CDR3 loop reads CAISATSNEQFF. In nucleotides, the CDR3 is TGTGCCATCAGTGCAACCAGCAATGAGCAGTTCTTC.

The CDR3, as DNA: TGTGCCAGTACCCCGGACAGAGGGATGGCTGGGGCCAACGTCCTGACTTTC. Amino acid sequence: CASTPDRGMAGANVLTF. The rearrangement joins TRBV19 to TRBJ2-6; a weak D match, TRBD1 (6 bases). The CDR3 sequence is 17 residues long. The V gene lost 7 bases and the J gene lost 2 bases, with 18 bases spanning the gap. From germline, CDR1 is LNHDA and CDR2 SQIVND (reference sequence).

Here the CDR3 DNA reads TGTGCCAGCAGCCAGACTAGCGGGGACACAGATACGCAGTATTTT. It yields the protein CASSQTSGDTDTQYF. The V call is TRBV5-6, the J call TRBJ2-3, with TRBD2 matching over 11 bases. The CDR3 is made up of 15 amino acids. V gave up 4 bases and J gave up 2 bases; unmatched junction bases: 3. Germline-derived CDR1 and CDR2 are SGHDT and YYEEEE.

The chain links TRBV2 to TRBJ1-2; 8 nucleotides agree with TRBD1. This CDR3 comprises 15 residues. Trimming took 5 bases from V and 7 from J; bases not matched to a gene: 12. Germline CDR1 and CDR2: SNHLY and FYNNEI. CDR3 coding DNA: TGTGCCAGCAGTTTGGAATTTGGGACAGGCCGTGGCTACACCTTC. This codes for CASSLEFGTGRGYTF.

V gene TRBV13 combines with J gene TRBJ2-3; 14 bases map to TRBD2. CDR1 and CDR2 (germline): PRHDT, FYEKMQ (reference sequence). The CDR3 has 17 amino acids. J lost 2 bases, V lost 5 bases, and 6 bases had no gene match. The CDR3 DNA reads as TGTGCCAGCAGCAAAGGACTAGCGGGGGGAAACACAGATACGCAGTATTTT. Encoded protein: CASSKGLAGGNTDTQYF.

The chain is built from TRBV10-3 and TRBJ2-3, with 8 positions matching TRBD1. The J segment lost 5 bases and the V segment lost 3 bases, leaving 7 bases of the junction unmatched. Germline-derived CDR1 and CDR2 are ENHRY and SYGVKD. The CDR3 spans 15 residues. The DNA of the CDR3 is TGTGCCATCAGTGACCGTCGACAGGGGCAAGATACGCAGTATTTT. The encoded protein is CAISDRRQGQDTQYF.

The chain joins TRBV20-1 to TRBJ1-4, with 7 nucleotides matching TRBD1. The ends lost 7 bases at V and 10 bases at J; junction bases unmatched: 3. There are 10 residues in the CDR3. Germline V gene sequence: CDR1 DFQATT, CDR2 SNEGSKA (reference sequence). In DNA form, the CDR3 reads TGCAGTGTCGACAGGGTAAAACTGTTTTTT. Its translation: CSVDRVKLFF.

The V gene is TRBV2, the J gene TRBJ2-5; D is unresolved. This CDR3 has 15 amino acids. CDR1 and CDR2 from the germline V gene are SNHLY and FYNNEI. V dropped 0 bases and J dropped 2 bases, with 10 bases sitting between them. CDR3 region: CASSEARVKQETQYF. In DNA, the CDR3 is TGTGCCAGCAGTGAAGCGCGAGTGAAGCAAGAGACCCAGTACTTC.

This chain links TRBV30 with TRBJ1-5; the D gene is possibly TRBD1 (5 bases). The CDR3 has 16 amino acids. CDR1 is GTSNPN and CDR2 is SVGIG in the germline V gene (reference sequence). V was clipped by 0 bases and J by 7 bases, with 19 bases between them. CDR3 sequence: CAWSVPGRARYQPQHF. The DNA of the CDR3 is TGTGCCTGGAGTGTACCGGGCAGGGCGCGCTACCAGCCCCAGCATTTT. Full variable domain (outside the CDR3, taken from reference TRBV30 and TRBJ1-5): SQTIHQWPATLVQPVGSPLSLECTVEGTSNPNLYWYRQAAGRGLQLLFYSVGIGQISSEVPQNLSASRPQDRQFILSSKKLLLSDSGFYLCAWSVPGRARYQPQHFGDGTRLSIL.

The chain uses TRBV4-2 and TRBJ1-1, with 8 bases matching TRBD1. The CDR3 contains 14 residues. CDR1 is LGHNA and CDR2 is YNFKEQ in the germline V gene. Trimming removed 0 bases from V and 6 bases from J; junction bases left unmatched: 3. As DNA, the CDR3 is TGTGCCAGCAGCCAAGAAAGCAGGGGGCCTGAAGCTTTCTTT. The encoded protein is CASSQESRGPEAFF.

This clone appeared a few times. The chain carries TRBV12-3 or TRBV12-4 and TRBJ1-5, with D unresolved. The CDR3 is 11 residues long. Trimming removed 5 bases from V and 16 bases from J, with 15 bases in between. The CDR3 sequence is CASSLGSEQHF. As DNA, the CDR3 is TGTGCCAGCAGTCTCGGGTCCGAACAACATTTT.

This chain links TRBV18 with TRBJ2-3; perhaps TRBD2 as D (6 bases). In germline, CDR1 is KGHSH, CDR2 LQKENI. The CDR3 runs to 12 residues. Trimming cost V 3 bases and J 6 bases, with 7 bases left between them. The CDR3 coding sequence is TGTGCCAGCTCACCGGGGAGGGATACGCAGTATTTT. This translates into CASSPGRDTQYF.

The chain combines TRBV7-9 with TRBJ2-5; tentative D call: TRBD2 (6 bases). From germline, CDR1 is SEHNR and CDR2 FQNEAQ (reference sequence). Trimming pared 7 bases from V and 4 bases from J, leaving 13 bases between. The CDR3 runs 13 residues. DNA for the CDR3: TGTGCCAGCACCACGCTAGCGACAGAGACCCAGTACTTC. Its protein is CASTTLATETQYF.

The chain is built from TRBV10-3 and TRBJ1-1; 9 bases fit TRBD1. This CDR3 comprises 14 residues. Germline V gene data show CDR1 as ENHRY and CDR2 as SYGVKD. V dropped 4 bases and J dropped 2; count of bases not matched to a gene: 2. The CDR3: CAISVGQGNTEAFF. CDR3 DNA: TGTGCCATCAGTGTGGGACAGGGAAACACTGAAGCTTTCTTT.

The chain couples TRBV9 to TRBJ1-1; 8 bases match TRBD1. CDR3 length: 14 amino acids. Unmatched junction bases numbered 2, after V lost 0 bases and J lost 4 bases. Germline lookup yields CDR1 SGDLS and CDR2 YYNGEE. CDR3 sequence (DNA): TGTGCCAGCAGCGTAGACAGGGGGGGCACTGAAGCTTTCTTT. Residues: CASSVDRGGTEAFF.